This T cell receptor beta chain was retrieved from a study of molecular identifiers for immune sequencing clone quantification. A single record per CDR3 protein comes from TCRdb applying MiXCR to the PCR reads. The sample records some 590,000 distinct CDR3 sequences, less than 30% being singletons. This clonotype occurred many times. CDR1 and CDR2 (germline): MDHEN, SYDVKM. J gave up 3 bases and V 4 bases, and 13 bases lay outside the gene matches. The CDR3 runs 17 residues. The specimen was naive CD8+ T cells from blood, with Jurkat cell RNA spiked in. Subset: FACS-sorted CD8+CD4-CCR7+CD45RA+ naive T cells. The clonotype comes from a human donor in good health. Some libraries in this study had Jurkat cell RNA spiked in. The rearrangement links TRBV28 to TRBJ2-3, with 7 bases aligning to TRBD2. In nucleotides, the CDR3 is TGTGCCAGCAGTTCCCTTCTTCGGGCGGGAGTTACAGATACGCAGTATTTT. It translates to CASSSLLRAGVTDTQYF. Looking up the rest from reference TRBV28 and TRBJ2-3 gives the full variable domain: DVKVTQSSRYLVKRTGEKVFLECVQDMDHENMFWYRQDPGLGLRLIYFSYDVKMKEKGDIPEGYSVSREKKERFSLILESASTNQTSMYLCASSSLLRAGVTDTQYFGPGTRLTVL.